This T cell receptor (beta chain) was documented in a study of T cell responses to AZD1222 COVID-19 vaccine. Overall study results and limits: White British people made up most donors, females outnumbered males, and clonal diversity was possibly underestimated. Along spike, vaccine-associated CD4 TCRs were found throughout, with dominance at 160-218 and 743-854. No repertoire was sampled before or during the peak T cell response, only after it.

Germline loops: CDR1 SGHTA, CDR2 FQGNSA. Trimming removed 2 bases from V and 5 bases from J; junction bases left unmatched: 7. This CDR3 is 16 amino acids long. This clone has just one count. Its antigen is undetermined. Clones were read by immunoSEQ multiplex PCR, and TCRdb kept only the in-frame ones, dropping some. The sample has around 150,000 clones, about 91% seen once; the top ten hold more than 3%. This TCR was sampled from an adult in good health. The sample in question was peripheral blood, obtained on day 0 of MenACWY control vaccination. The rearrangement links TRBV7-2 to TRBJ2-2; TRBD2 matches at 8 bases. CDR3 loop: CASSLRRGAGTGELFF. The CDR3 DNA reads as TGTGCCAGCAGCTTACGGCGGGGGGCAGGGACCGGGGAGCTGTTTTTT.